The rows below give T cell receptor beta chains drawn from one sample of a study of cytotoxic CD8 clonotypes in ibrutinib-treated CLL. The table came from immunoSEQ multiplex PCR; TCRdb's copy has only in-frame clones and leaves some out. The sample has under 200,000 clones, under 85% seen once. The input for sequencing was PBMCs, taken after 24 months of ibrutinib treatment. The receptor set was obtained from a human donor with chronic lymphocytic leukemia. The CDR3 runs from the conserved cysteine through the conserved F or W.

TRBJ1-1 TRBV7-9 CASSPEILGGTEAFF
TRBJ2-3 TRBV11-1 CASSLSGTADTQYF
TRBJ2-3 TRBV28 CASSRTDTQYF
TRBJ1-3 TRBV5-5 CASSLGGPGNTIYF
TRBJ2-3 TRBV2 CASSDPAGLGTDTQYF
TRBJ2-7 TRBV28 CASSPRTVSYEQYF
TRBJ2-7 TRBV2 CASSRSGSLDEQYF
TRBJ1-3 TRBV7-3 CASSADTGGNTIYF
TRBJ2-3 TRBV25-1 CASSRFLAGDGTQYF
TRBJ1-3 TRBV2 CASSVMDNTIYF
TRBJ2-3 TRBV4-2 CASSSGTSVDTQYF
TRBJ2-5 TRBV14 CASSQNSQETQYF
TRBJ1-2 TRBV27 CASSLGLRATGGLYGYTF
TRBJ1-2 TRBV28 CASAPTALGYTF
TRBJ2-1 TRBV6-5 CASSPGTARVYEQFF
TRBJ1-1 TRBV7-6 CASSSVPKTEAFF
TRBJ2-7 TRBV19 CASSTAGPPYEQYF
TRBJ2-7 TRBV2 CASSQVISTLAGGSYEQYF
TRBJ1-5 TRBV6-6 CASSYEGYQPQHF
TRBJ2-1 TRBV7-8 CASSLQGQGNNEQFF
TRBJ2-1 TRBV2 CASSEREGYNEQFF
TRBJ1-1 TRBV11-3 CASSWGNTEAFF
TRBJ2-3 TRBV5-1 CASSLGLAGVRGTDTQYF
TRBJ1-5 TRBV28 CASAITARHGQGRQPQHF
TRBJ1-2 TRBV19 CASTPLTVTYGYTF
TRBJ2-2 TRBV5-8 CASSFQRGNTGELFF
TRBJ2-7 TRBV29-1 CSVDIEGYEQYF
TRBJ2-5 TRBV18 CASSSTGTQYF
TRBJ1-1 TRBV2 CASRREDSMNTEAFF
TRBJ1-1 TRBV15 CATSVPSMNTEAFF
TRBJ1-2 TRBV7-9 CASSLVPTNYGYTF
TRBJ1-1 TRBV5-1 CASSWGTALTEAFF